The 10 T cell receptor beta chains below were found in one sample sequenced in a study of blood T cells in healthy people across ages. With a J-beta primer mix and a sample-barcoded 5' primer, a second PCR ran about 6 to 11 cycles. MiXCR, applied by TCRdb to the 5' RACE reads, yields one record per CDR3 protein. The profile covers a few hundred thousand distinct CDR3 sequences, with 27% appearing a single time and approximately 17% taken by the ten largest. Sequencing input: blood. The receptors were gathered from a woman aged 65 to 85 in good health.

The genes are TRBV20-1 and TRBJ1-4, with D possibly TRBD1 on 6 matching bases. The J call is uncertain, as TRBJ2-3 better fits the DNA end. Germline assignment: CDR1 DFQATT and CDR2 SNEGSKA (reference sequence). This CDR3 has 14 amino acids. The CDR3 here is CSAREPRGTDTQYF. CDR3 coding DNA: TGCAGTGCTAGAGAGCCCAGGGGAACAGATACGCAGTATTTT.

This clonotype showed up many times. CDR3 sequence reads: CSARDANSYEQYF. Written as DNA, the CDR3 is TGCAGTGCTCGGGACGCTAACTCCTACGAGCAGTACTTC. The V and J genes are TRBV20-1 and TRBJ2-7; D is tentatively TRBD1 or TRBD2 (5 bases each). This CDR3 contains 13 residues. Deletions cut 5 bases from V and 0 bases from J, with 11 bases between. The germline V gene has CDR1 DFQATT and CDR2 SNEGSKA (reference sequence).

This chain uses TRBV3-1 with TRBJ2-5, with a tentative D call TRBD2 (6 bases). Trimming shortened V by 9 bases and J by 7 bases, and 15 bases separated the two germline ends. CDR3 length: 12 amino acids. Germline CDR1 is LGHDT and CDR2 is YNNKEL (reference sequence). This chain's CDR3 is CASQGGVGTQYF. CDR3 bases: TGTGCCAGTCAAGGAGGGGTGGGGACCCAGTACTTC.

This chain joins TRBV27 and TRBJ1-2; 10 nucleotides line up with TRBD1. V dropped 4 bases and J dropped 7; count of bases not matched to a gene: 6. The CDR3 spans 14 residues. In germline, CDR1 is MNHEY, CDR2 SMNVEV (reference sequence). CDR3 region: CASSSGQGELGYTF. In DNA form, the CDR3 reads TGTGCCAGCAGTTCCGGACAGGGGGAACTTGGCTACACCTTC.

This clonotype appeared a few times. The V gene is TRBV20-1, the J gene TRBJ1-2; weak D call: TRBD1 (6 bases). The CDR3 length is 14 residues. V lost 0 bases to trimming and J lost 2 bases, with 10 bases between them. Germline assignment: CDR1 DFQATT and CDR2 SNEGSKA (reference sequence). The CDR3 loop is CSARERRGNYGYTF. CDR3 coding DNA: TGCAGTGCTAGAGAGCGGAGGGGGAACTATGGCTACACCTTC.

This clonotype was recorded a few times. DNA for the CDR3: TGCAGTGTGGCAGGGCGGGGCCAGCCCCAGCATTTT. Translated: CSVAGRGQPQHF. The V and J genes are TRBV20-1 and TRBJ1-5; D is perhaps TRBD1 (5 bases). CDR3 length: 12 residues. V was clipped by 7 bases and J by 7 bases, with 14 bases between them. Germline values: CDR1 DFQATT, CDR2 SNEGSKA (reference sequence).

This clonotype came up a few times. The chain links TRBV19 to TRBJ1-2; 7 bases are shared with TRBD1. The CDR3 totals 13 residues. Trimming removed 6 bases from V and 10 bases from J; junction bases left unmatched: 11. Per the germline V gene, CDR1 is LNHDA and CDR2 is SQIVND (reference sequence). CDR3 coding DNA: TGTGCCAGTAGCCCGGGACAGCAACGAGTCTACACCTTC. Its protein product is CASSPGQQRVYTF.

A word on this clonotype: Since the CDR3 does not end with the conserved phenylalanine or tryptophan, this likely comes from a read error. This chain links TRBV20-1 with TRBJ1-1; D is undetermined. V lost 1 base and J 8 bases, leaving 14 bases between the germline ends. Germline V gene sequence: CDR1 DFQATT, CDR2 SNEGSKA (reference sequence). This CDR3 spans 13 amino acids. CDR3: CSARVPALLEAFL. The CDR3 nucleotides are TGCAGTGCTAGAGTCCCGGCGCTGTTGGAAGCTTTCCTT.

The CDR3 spells CASSELGGRFSYNEQFF. CDR3 sequence (DNA): TGTGCCAGCAGTGAACTGGGTGGGCGGTTTTCCTACAATGAGCAGTTCTTC. The chain combines TRBV6-1 with TRBJ2-1; no clear D. The germline V gene encodes CDR1 MNHNS and CDR2 SASEGT. The CDR3 covers 17 residues. Trimming removed 2 bases from V and 1 base from J, with 15 bases in between.

This chain uses TRBV4-2 with TRBJ1-2; 7 positions agree with TRBD1. Trimming cost V 0 bases and J 4 bases; bases outside gene matches: 5. Germline values: CDR1 LGHNA, CDR2 YNFKEQ. The CDR3 loop spans 15 amino acids. This chain's CDR3 is CASSQERTGSYGYTF. CDR3 DNA: TGTGCCAGCAGCCAAGAACGGACAGGAAGCTATGGCTACACCTTC.